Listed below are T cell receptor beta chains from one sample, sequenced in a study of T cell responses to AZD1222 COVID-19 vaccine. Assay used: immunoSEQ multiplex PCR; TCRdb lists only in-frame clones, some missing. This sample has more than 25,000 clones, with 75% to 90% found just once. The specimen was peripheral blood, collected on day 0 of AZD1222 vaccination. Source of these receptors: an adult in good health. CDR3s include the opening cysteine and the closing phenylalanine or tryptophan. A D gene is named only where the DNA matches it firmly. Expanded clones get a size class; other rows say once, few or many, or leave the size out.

CDR3 DNA: TGTGCCAGCAGCCCCAGGGGGCTCCTGGGGGCTTTCTTT
CDR3 protein: CASSPRGLLGAFF
V gene: TRBV7-9
J gene: TRBJ1-1
clone size: .
D gene: TRBD1

CDR3 DNA: TGTGCCATCCGCACTAGCGGGAGGATCGATGAGCAGTTCTTC
CDR3 protein: CAIRTSGRIDEQFF
V gene: TRBV10-3
J gene: TRBJ2-1
clone size: .
D gene: TRBD2

CDR3 DNA: TGTGCCAGCAGCTCACTAGCGGGAGCGCCAGATACGCAGTATTTT
CDR3 protein: CASSSLAGAPDTQYF
V gene: TRBV7-2
J gene: TRBJ2-3
clone size: .
D gene: TRBD2

CDR3 DNA: TGTGCCAGCAGCGAGAACCCCAGGAACACAGATACGCAGTATTTT
CDR3 protein: CASSENPRNTDTQYF
V gene: TRBV13
J gene: TRBJ2-3
clone size: .
D gene: .

CDR3 DNA: TGCGCCAGCAGCCGGGACAGCCACTCCTACGAGCAGTACTTC
CDR3 protein: CASSRDSHSYEQYF
V gene: TRBV5-1
J gene: TRBJ2-7
clone size: .
D gene: TRBD1

CDR3 DNA: TGTGCCAGTAGTATAGGTGGCAGCTACGAGCAGTACTTC
CDR3 protein: CASSIGGSYEQYF
V gene: TRBV19
J gene: TRBJ2-7
clone size: once
D gene: .

CDR3 DNA: TGTGCCAGCTCTCCGGGACAGGGGGCGAATCGGGAGCTGTTTTTT
CDR3 protein: CASSPGQGANRELFF
V gene: TRBV11-3
J gene: TRBJ2-2
clone size: .
D gene: TRBD1

CDR3 DNA: TGCGCCAGCAGCCAAGCCGCCGCCAGGACCCTGGGGGCTTTCTTT
CDR3 protein: CASSQAAARTLGAFF
V gene: TRBV4-1
J gene: TRBJ1-1
clone size: .
D gene: .

CDR3 DNA: TGTGCCAGCAGCTTGGACGCTTGGGACAGGGGATGGGAGCCCCAGCATTTT
CDR3 protein: CASSLDAWDRGWEPQHF
V gene: TRBV5-8
J gene: TRBJ1-5
clone size: .
D gene: TRBD1

CDR3 DNA: TGTGCCAGCAAGTCACTAGCGGGAGTAACCTACGAGCAGTACTTC
CDR3 protein: CASKSLAGVTYEQYF
V gene: TRBV6-5
J gene: TRBJ2-7
clone size: .
D gene: TRBD2

CDR3 DNA: TGTGCCAGCAGTACAGGGGATGCGAATCAGCCCCAGCATTTT
CDR3 protein: CASSTGDANQPQHF
V gene: TRBV6-6
J gene: TRBJ1-5
clone size: .
D gene: TRBD1

CDR3 DNA: TGTGCCAGCAGCTTACAGGTGGGCTATGGCTACACCTTC
CDR3 protein: CASSLQVGYGYTF
V gene: TRBV11-2
J gene: TRBJ1-2
clone size: once
D gene: .

CDR3 DNA: TGTGCCAGCAGTCCCTCCGTTTTCACAGATACGCAGTATTTT
CDR3 protein: CASSPSVFTDTQYF
V gene: TRBV27
J gene: TRBJ2-3
clone size: .
D gene: .

CDR3 DNA: TGTGCCAGCACCATAGGGGCTAGCGGGAGCGGTGAGACCCAGTACTTC
CDR3 protein: CASTIGASGSGETQYF
V gene: TRBV28
J gene: TRBJ2-5
clone size: .
D gene: TRBD2

CDR3 DNA: TGTGCCAGCAGTGATTGGGGGTCTGGGGCCAACGTCCTGACTTTC
CDR3 protein: CASSDWGSGANVLTF
V gene: TRBV2
J gene: TRBJ2-6
clone size: .
D gene: .

CDR3 DNA: TGTGCCAGCGCGCAAGACCCCTACAATGAGCAGTTCTTC
CDR3 protein: CASAQDPYNEQFF
V gene: TRBV28
J gene: TRBJ2-1
clone size: .
D gene: .

CDR3 DNA: TGTGCCATCAGTCGTCCGGCACAGGGGCGCGCTGAAGCTTTCTTT
CDR3 protein: CAISRPAQGRAEAFF
V gene: TRBV10-3
J gene: TRBJ1-1
clone size: .
D gene: TRBD1

CDR3 DNA: TGTGCCAGCAGTTACGGGACTCTGAACACTGAAGCTTTCTTT
CDR3 protein: CASSYGTLNTEAFF
V gene: TRBV25-1
J gene: TRBJ1-1
clone size: .
D gene: .

CDR3 DNA: TGTGCCATCAGTGAGAATAGCGGGAGACCCCTAGGAGACAATGAGCAGTTCTTC
CDR3 protein: CAISENSGRPLGDNEQFF
V gene: TRBV10-3
J gene: TRBJ2-1
clone size: .
D gene: TRBD2

CDR3 DNA: TGTGCCAGCAACACTCCTCCCACCGGGGAGCTGTTTTTT
CDR3 protein: CASNTPPTGELFF
V gene: TRBV27
J gene: TRBJ2-2
clone size: .
D gene: .

CDR3 DNA: TGTGCCAGCAGCCAGGGGATTCCGGGCGTTAGGGCGATAACTGAAGCTTTCTTT
CDR3 protein: CASSQGIPGVRAITEAFF
V gene: TRBV3-1/TRBV3-2
J gene: TRBJ1-1
clone size: few
D gene: .

CDR3 DNA: TGTGCCACTACAGGGACTCTCCTGGCGCCCCGACCGTTCTTC
CDR3 protein: CATTGTLLAPRPFF
V gene: TRBV19
J gene: TRBJ2-1
clone size: .
D gene: .

CDR3 DNA: TGTGCCAGCAGGCCGGCACCTAGCGGGAGGGCGAACACCGGGGAGCTGTTTTTT
CDR3 protein: CASRPAPSGRANTGELFF
V gene: TRBV7-8
J gene: TRBJ2-2
clone size: .
D gene: TRBD2

CDR3 DNA: TGCGCCAGCAGCTTTGATGTCCGCCAAGAGACCCAGTACTTC
CDR3 protein: CASSFDVRQETQYF
V gene: TRBV5-1
J gene: TRBJ2-5
clone size: .
D gene: .

CDR3 DNA: TGTGCCAGTTCGCAGGGGACCGCCAGTCAGCCCCAGCATTTT
CDR3 protein: CASSQGTASQPQHF
V gene: TRBV19
J gene: TRBJ1-5
clone size: .
D gene: .

CDR3 DNA: TGTGCCACCAGCAGAGAGTCTAGCGGACGGAACGAGCAGTACTTC
CDR3 protein: CATSRESSGRNEQYF
V gene: TRBV15
J gene: TRBJ2-7
clone size: .
D gene: TRBD2

CDR3 DNA: TGTGCCAGCAGCTTATGGGCAGCTAGCACAGATACGCAGTATTTT
CDR3 protein: CASSLWAASTDTQYF
V gene: TRBV7-9
J gene: TRBJ2-3
clone size: .
D gene: .

CDR3 DNA: TGTGCCAGCAGCTTGAGTCGGGGGCCCTACAATGAGCAGTTCTTC
CDR3 protein: CASSLSRGPYNEQFF
V gene: TRBV5-4
J gene: TRBJ2-1
clone size: .
D gene: .

CDR3 DNA: TGTGCCACCAGCCTGGGGGTAGATACGCAGTATTTT
CDR3 protein: CATSLGVDTQYF
V gene: TRBV24-1
J gene: TRBJ2-3
clone size: .
D gene: .

CDR3 DNA: TGTGCCAGCAGGCCCAGGACTAGCGGGACCTACGAGCAGTACTTC
CDR3 protein: CASRPRTSGTYEQYF
V gene: TRBV7-8
J gene: TRBJ2-7
clone size: .
D gene: TRBD2

CDR3 DNA: TGTGCCAGCAGCTATAGCCCGGGGCTTTACAATGAGCAGTTCTTC
CDR3 protein: CASSYSPGLYNEQFF
V gene: TRBV11-2
J gene: TRBJ2-1
clone size: .
D gene: .

CDR3 DNA: TGTGCCAGCAGCCCCTCCGGGAGCCCCTACAATGAGCAGTTCTTC
CDR3 protein: CASSPSGSPYNEQFF
V gene: TRBV9
J gene: TRBJ2-1
clone size: .
D gene: .

CDR3 DNA: TGTGCCAGCAGTTTATCGGGGGGTGCCGCCGGGGAGCTGTTTTTT
CDR3 protein: CASSLSGGAAGELFF
V gene: TRBV28
J gene: TRBJ2-2
clone size: once
D gene: TRBD2

CDR3 DNA: TGTGCCAGCAGCTTAAACTCGGGTGGAGGGGCAGGGGGCTACACCTTC
CDR3 protein: CASSLNSGGGAGGYTF
V gene: TRBV7-2
J gene: TRBJ1-2
clone size: .
D gene: .

CDR3 DNA: TGTGCCAGCAGCCAGGGTTCAAACTATGGCTACACCTTC
CDR3 protein: CASSQGSNYGYTF
V gene: TRBV3-1/TRBV3-2
J gene: TRBJ1-2
clone size: .
D gene: .

CDR3 DNA: TGTGCCACCAGCAGAGTTGGCTTGCAGCCCCAGCATTTT
CDR3 protein: CATSRVGLQPQHF
V gene: TRBV15
J gene: TRBJ1-5
clone size: .
D gene: .

CDR3 DNA: TGCAGCGTCTCGGGACAGCTCCAAGAGACCCAGTACTTC
CDR3 protein: CSVSGQLQETQYF
V gene: TRBV29-1
J gene: TRBJ2-5
clone size: .
D gene: TRBD1

CDR3 DNA: TGTGCCAGCAGTTCCGGGACGAGTTATAATTCACCCCTCCACTTT
CDR3 protein: CASSSGTSYNSPLHF
V gene: TRBV6-2/TRBV6-3
J gene: TRBJ1-6
clone size: .
D gene: .

CDR3 DNA: TGTGCCAGCAGCTTCTTCCGAGGCACCGAAGCTTTCTTT
CDR3 protein: CASSFFRGTEAFF
V gene: TRBV11-2
J gene: TRBJ1-1
clone size: .
D gene: .

CDR3 DNA: TGTGCCAGCACCCCCCCCGGGACCTACGAGCAGTACTTC
CDR3 protein: CASTPPGTYEQYF
V gene: TRBV2
J gene: TRBJ2-7
clone size: .
D gene: .

CDR3 DNA: TGTGCCAGCAGCCCCCGGTCGGGATCCCCTGGTACGCAGTATTTT
CDR3 protein: CASSPRSGSPGTQYF
V gene: TRBV11-2
J gene: TRBJ2-3
clone size: .
D gene: .

CDR3 DNA: TGTGCCAGCAGGCGAGGACTAGCGGGAAAAGGCAATGAGCAGTTCTTC
CDR3 protein: CASRRGLAGKGNEQFF
V gene: TRBV7-9
J gene: TRBJ2-1
clone size: .
D gene: TRBD2

CDR3 DNA: TGTGCCAGCAGCCGGGAAGGACAGGAGGCTGAGCAGTACTTC
CDR3 protein: CASSREGQEAEQYF
V gene: TRBV2
J gene: TRBJ2-7
clone size: .
D gene: TRBD1

CDR3 DNA: TGCAGCGTTGACGGCAGTTACAATGAGCAGTTCTTC
CDR3 protein: CSVDGSYNEQFF
V gene: TRBV29-1
J gene: TRBJ2-1
clone size: .
D gene: .

CDR3 DNA: TGTGCCACCTCCTCAGGGAGGGCTGGGGAGCAGTACTTC
CDR3 protein: CATSSGRAGEQYF
V gene: TRBV19
J gene: TRBJ2-7
clone size: once
D gene: TRBD2

CDR3 DNA: TGTGCCAGCAGCCAAGATCAGGCCAGTTATAACTATGGCTACACCTTC
CDR3 protein: CASSQDQASYNYGYTF
V gene: TRBV14
J gene: TRBJ1-2
clone size: .
D gene: .

CDR3 DNA: TGTGCCTTCTGGGGTCGGCAGGCATCTAACTATGGCTACACCTTC
CDR3 protein: CAFWGRQASNYGYTF
V gene: TRBV30
J gene: TRBJ1-2
clone size: .
D gene: .

CDR3 DNA: TGTGCCAGCAGTTACTCTAATAAGACGCCGGGTGGCTACACCTTC
CDR3 protein: CASSYSNKTPGGYTF
V gene: TRBV6-6
J gene: TRBJ1-2
clone size: .
D gene: .